A selection of T cell receptor beta chains follows, all from one sample in a study of blood T cell repertoires in COVID-19. Profiling relied on immunoSEQ multiplex PCR, and the TCRdb table lists in-frame clones only, not all of them. The sample consists of roughly 440,000 clones, about nine tenths of them appearing once. The sequenced sample was peripheral blood. The receptor set was obtained from a woman between 50 and 59 years old with COVID-19, enrolled during active disease. The CDR3 runs from the conserved cysteine through the conserved F or W. The order of the fields is V gene, J gene, CDR3 protein.

V: TRBV5-6
J: TRBJ2-2
CDR3: CASSLAAGVSGELFF

V: TRBV7-2
J: TRBJ1-2
CDR3: CASSFTSGQGIHYTF

V: TRBV20-1
J: TRBJ2-5
CDR3: CSATSAETQYF

V: TRBV5-4
J: TRBJ2-5
CDR3: CASRLEPGGQETQYF

V: TRBV6-5
J: TRBJ1-2
CDR3: CASSLQGAQGYTF

V: TRBV28
J: TRBJ2-7
CDR3: CASSPIGVSYEQYF

V: TRBV19
J: TRBJ1-6
CDR3: CASSIKSGSPLHF

V: TRBV9
J: TRBJ1-2
CDR3: CASSGDRGRYGYTF

V: TRBV29-1
J: TRBJ1-1
CDR3: CSVEGVGGYDTEAFF

V: TRBV2
J: TRBJ2-5
CDR3: CASRERGQETQYF

V: TRBV27
J: TRBJ1-6
CDR3: CASSQGQGDWSPLHF

V: TRBV15
J: TRBJ2-4
CDR3: CATSRDRPEDIQYF

V: TRBV28
J: TRBJ2-2
CDR3: CASSPPDRATGELFF

V: TRBV9
J: TRBJ1-1
CDR3: CASSHEMNTEAFF

V: TRBV5-1
J: TRBJ2-7
CDR3: CASKSGGAGEQYF

V: TRBV30
J: TRBJ1-5
CDR3: CAWSSGGQGSQPQHF

V: TRBV20-1
J: TRBJ2-4
CDR3: CSAGDSRGAKNIQYF